The 9 T cell receptor beta chains below come from one sample, sequenced in a study of shared clonotypes between healthy human individuals. Libraries were prepared by immunoSEQ multiplex PCR; TCRdb keeps only in-frame clonotypes and omits some of them. The sample carries around 1.9 million clones, just over 90% recorded once. CD45RO negativity and positive selection for CCR7 defined naive CD8 cells, a population that excluded terminally differentiated effector memory CD45RA+ cells. Source material: naive CD8+ T cells from PBMCs. The receptors were gathered from a man younger than 35 in good health. Some clones in this sample may be carry-over from other donors' samples.

This clone was counted between two and nine times. This chain joins TRBV7-9 and TRBJ1-5, with D hard to call. The CDR3 loop spans 14 amino acids. The germline V and J ends were trimmed by 3 bases and 0 bases, with 6 bases remaining between them. Germline CDR1 SEHNR, CDR2 FQNEAQ (reference sequence). The DNA of the CDR3 is TGTGCCAGCAGCTTTGGGAATAGCAATCAGCCCCAGCATTTT. Translation: CASSFGNSNQPQHF.

This clone was seen only a few times. CDR3 residues: CAISVGTGLDTEAFF. The CDR3 region has the DNA TGTGCCATCAGTGTGGGGACAGGGTTGGACACTGAAGCTTTCTTT. This rearrangement joins TRBV10-3 to TRBJ1-1; 9 bases line up with TRBD1. The V gene end was trimmed by 4 bases and the J gene end by 3 bases; junction bases not matched to a gene: 6. Germline V gene sequence: CDR1 ENHRY, CDR2 SYGVKD. CDR3 size: 15 residues.

This chain connects TRBV2 to TRBJ2-7, with D possibly TRBD1 on 6 matching bases. The germline V gene has CDR1 SNHLY and CDR2 FYNNEI. The CDR3 has 15 amino acids. The germline V and J ends were trimmed by 10 bases and 3 bases, with 22 bases remaining between them. CDR3 sequence reads: CATSRVWDTSYEQYF. CDR3 sequence (DNA): TGTGCCACAAGCAGGGTGTGGGACACCAGCTACGAGCAGTACTTC.

V usage is TRBV19 and J usage is TRBJ1-4; TRBD1 matches at 10 bases. CDR3 length: 17 amino acids. With V trimmed by 2 bases and J by 0 bases, 3 bases remained unmatched. CDR1 and CDR2 from the germline V gene are LNHDA and SQIVND (reference sequence). CDR3 sequence (DNA): TGTGCCAGTAGTATACCCGGGACAGGGGCAACTAATGAAAAACTGTTTTTT. Translating it yields CASSIPGTGATNEKLFF.

The CDR3 region has the DNA TGTGCCAGTAGTATGATTGAGGATATGAACACTGAAGCTTTCTTT. Amino acid sequence: CASSMIEDMNTEAFF. The chain recombines TRBV19 with TRBJ1-1, with D unresolved. The V end was cut by 3 bases, the J end by 0 bases, with 11 bases between. The CDR3 is 15 residues long. CDR1 and CDR2 (germline): LNHDA, SQIVND (reference sequence). The full variable domain, with the rest looked up from reference TRBV19 and TRBJ1-1, is DGGITQSPKYLFRKEGQNVTLSCEQNLNHDAMYWYRQDPGQGLRLIYYSQIVNDFQKGDIAEGYSVSREKKESFPLTVTSAQKNPTAFYLCASSMIEDMNTEAFFGQGTRLTVV.

This clone was detected only once. J is TRBJ2-6 and V is TRBV7-6; D possibly corresponds to TRBD1 (7 bases). V lost 5 bases and J 2 bases, leaving 19 bases between the germline ends. Germline V gene sequence: CDR1 SGHVS, CDR2 FNYEAQ. The CDR3 spans 18 residues. The CDR3 spells CASSPAQGRSPGANVLTF. CDR3 DNA sequence: TGTGCCAGCAGCCCCGCACAGGGGAGGTCTCCTGGGGCCAACGTCCTGACTTTC.

V gene TRBV2 combines with J gene TRBJ2-2; no reliable D call. The CDR3 has 14 residues. V lost 8 bases to trimming and J lost 2 bases, with 12 bases between them. Germline assignment: CDR1 SNHLY and CDR2 FYNNEI. Written as DNA, the CDR3 is TGTGCCAGCGGCTCTAGGGAAAACACCGGGGAGCTGTTTTTT. It encodes CASGSRENTGELFF.

This sequence joins TRBV13 and TRBJ1-1; D ambiguous. The CDR3 runs 14 residues. Trimming left V 5 bases short and J 1 base short, with 11 bases between. Germline loops: CDR1 PRHDT, CDR2 FYEKMQ (reference sequence). The CDR3, as DNA: TGTGCCAGCAGCCTGGACGAGAGGAACACTGAAGCTTTCTTT. Encoded protein: CASSLDERNTEAFF.

CDR3 in amino acids: CASSSDRGTYNEQFF. DNA of the CDR3: TGTGCCAGCAGCTCCGACAGGGGGACCTACAATGAGCAGTTCTTC. The chain is built from TRBV7-7 and TRBJ2-1; 9 nucleotides match TRBD1. Trimming took 4 bases from V and 2 from J; bases not matched to a gene: 3. Germline CDR1 SSHAT, CDR2 FNYEAQ (reference sequence). The CDR3 loop spans 15 amino acids.